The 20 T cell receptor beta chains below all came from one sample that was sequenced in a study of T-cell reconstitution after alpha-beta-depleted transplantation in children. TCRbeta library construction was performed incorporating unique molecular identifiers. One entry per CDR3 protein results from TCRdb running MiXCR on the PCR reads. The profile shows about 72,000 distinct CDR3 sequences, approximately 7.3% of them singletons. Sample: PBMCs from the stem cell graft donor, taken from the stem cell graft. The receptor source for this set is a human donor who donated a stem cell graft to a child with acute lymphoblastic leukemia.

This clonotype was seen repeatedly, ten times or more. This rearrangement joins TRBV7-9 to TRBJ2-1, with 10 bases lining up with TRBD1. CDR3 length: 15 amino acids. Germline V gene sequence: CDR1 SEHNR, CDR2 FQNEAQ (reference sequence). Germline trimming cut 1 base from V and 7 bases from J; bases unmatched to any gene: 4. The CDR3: CASSLGQGARNEQFF. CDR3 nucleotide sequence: TGTGCCAGCAGCTTAGGACAGGGGGCACGGAATGAGCAGTTCTTC. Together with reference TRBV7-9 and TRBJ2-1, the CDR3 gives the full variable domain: DTGVSQNPRHKITKRGQNVTFRCDPISEHNRLYWYRQTLGQGPEFLTYFQNEAQLEKSRLLSDRFSAERPKGSFSTLEIQRTEQGDSAMYLCASSLGQGARNEQFFGPGTRLTVL.

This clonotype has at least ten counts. The CDR3 reads CASSAGEAGELFF. DNA for the CDR3: TGTGCCAGCAGTGCTGGGGAGGCCGGGGAGCTGTTTTTT. V is TRBV6-4 and J is TRBJ2-2; D might be TRBD2 (6 bases). Germline CDR1 and CDR2: MRHNA and SNTAGT. CDR3 length: 13 residues. Trimming shortened V by 4 bases and J by 6 bases, and 9 bases separated the two germline ends.

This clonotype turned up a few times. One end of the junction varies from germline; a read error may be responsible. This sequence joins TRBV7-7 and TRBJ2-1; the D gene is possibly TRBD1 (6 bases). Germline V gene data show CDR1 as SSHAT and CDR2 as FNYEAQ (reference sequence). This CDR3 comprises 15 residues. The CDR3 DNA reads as TGTGCTAGCAGCCCAAAGACAGGCAACCACAATGAGCAGTTCTTC. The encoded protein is CASSPKTGNHNEQFF.

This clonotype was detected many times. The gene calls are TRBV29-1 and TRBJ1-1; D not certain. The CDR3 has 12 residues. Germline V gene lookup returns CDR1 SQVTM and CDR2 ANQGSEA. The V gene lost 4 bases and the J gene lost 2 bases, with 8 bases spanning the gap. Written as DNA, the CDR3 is TGCAGCGTTGCGGGCTTCAACACTGAAGCTTTCTTT. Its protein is CSVAGFNTEAFF.

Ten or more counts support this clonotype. CDR3 bases: TGTGCCAGCAGTTTTGAGGGGGATCCTGCGGATACGCAGTATTTT. This codes for CASSFEGDPADTQYF. The chain is built from TRBV12-3 or TRBV12-4 and TRBJ2-3; D possibly corresponds to TRBD1 (6 bases). The CDR3 length is 15 residues. Trimming left V 3 bases short and J 6 bases short, with 16 bases between.

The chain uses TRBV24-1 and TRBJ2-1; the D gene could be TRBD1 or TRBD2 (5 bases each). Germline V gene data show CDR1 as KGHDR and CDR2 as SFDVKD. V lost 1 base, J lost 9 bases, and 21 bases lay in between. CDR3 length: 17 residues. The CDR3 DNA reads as TGTGCCACCAGTGATTTTGGGGACCCTAGGAGCAACGGTGAGCAGTTCTTC. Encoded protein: CATSDFGDPRSNGEQFF.

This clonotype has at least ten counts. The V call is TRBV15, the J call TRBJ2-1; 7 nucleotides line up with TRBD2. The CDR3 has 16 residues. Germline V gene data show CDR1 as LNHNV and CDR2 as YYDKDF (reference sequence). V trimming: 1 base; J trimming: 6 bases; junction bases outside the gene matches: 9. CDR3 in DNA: TGTGCCACCAGCAGAGTTGACACTAGCGCTCCCAATGAGCAGTTCTTC. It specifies CATSRVDTSAPNEQFF. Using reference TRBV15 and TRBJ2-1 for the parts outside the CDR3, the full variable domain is DAMVIQNPRYQVTQFGKPVTLSCSQTLNHNVMYWYQQKSSQAPKLLFHYYDKDFNNEADTPDNFQSRRPNTSFCFLDIRSPGLGDTAMYLCATSRVDTSAPNEQFFGPGTRLTVL.

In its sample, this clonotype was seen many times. CDR3 sequence reads: CAISDVIGEAEGYTF. The CDR3 nucleotides read TGTGCCATCAGTGATGTTATAGGGGAAGCGGAGGGCTACACCTTC. V usage is TRBV10-3 and J usage is TRBJ1-2, with D perhaps matching TRBD1 (5 bases). This CDR3 is 15 amino acids long. Germline values: CDR1 ENHRY, CDR2 SYGVKD. The germline V and J ends were trimmed by 3 bases and 8 bases, with 19 bases remaining between them.

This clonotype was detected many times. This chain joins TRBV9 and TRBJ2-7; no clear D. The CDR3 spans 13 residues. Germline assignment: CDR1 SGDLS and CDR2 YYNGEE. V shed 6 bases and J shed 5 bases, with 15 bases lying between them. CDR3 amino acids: CASIRPLGHEQYF. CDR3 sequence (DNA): TGTGCCAGCATCCGCCCCCTAGGCCACGAGCAGTACTTC.

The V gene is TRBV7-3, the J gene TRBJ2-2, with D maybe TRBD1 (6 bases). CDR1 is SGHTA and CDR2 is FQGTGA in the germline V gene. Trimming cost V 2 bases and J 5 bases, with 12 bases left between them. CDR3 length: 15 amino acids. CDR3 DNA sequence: TGTGCCAGCAGCTTAGCAGGGGATGTGACCGGGGAGCTGTTTTTT. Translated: CASSLAGDVTGELFF. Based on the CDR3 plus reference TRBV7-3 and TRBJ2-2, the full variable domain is GAGVSQTPSNKVTEKGKYVELRCDPISGHTALYWYRQSLGQGPEFLIYFQGTGAADDSGLPNDRFFAVRPEGSVSTLKIQRTERGDSAVYLCASSLAGDVTGELFFGEGSRLTVL.

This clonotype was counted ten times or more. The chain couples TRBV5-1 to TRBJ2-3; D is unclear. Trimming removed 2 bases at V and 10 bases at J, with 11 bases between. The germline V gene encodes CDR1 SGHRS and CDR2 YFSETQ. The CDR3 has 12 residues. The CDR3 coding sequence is TGCGCCAGCAGCTTCGACTCTTCGTCGCAGTATTTT. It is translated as CASSFDSSSQYF. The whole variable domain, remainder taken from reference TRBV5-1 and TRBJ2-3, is KAGVTQTPRYLIKTRGQQVTLSCSPISGHRSVSWYQQTPGQGLQFLFEYFSETQRNKGNFPGRFSGRQFSNSRSEMNVSTLELGDSALYLCASSFDSSSQYFGPGTRLTVL.

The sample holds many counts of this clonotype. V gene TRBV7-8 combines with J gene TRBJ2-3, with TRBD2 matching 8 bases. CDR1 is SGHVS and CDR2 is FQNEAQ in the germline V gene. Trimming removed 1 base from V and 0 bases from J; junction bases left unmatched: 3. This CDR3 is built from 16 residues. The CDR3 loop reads CASSLVSSGSTDTQYF. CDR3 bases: TGTGCCAGCAGCTTAGTTTCTAGCGGGAGCACAGATACGCAGTATTTT.

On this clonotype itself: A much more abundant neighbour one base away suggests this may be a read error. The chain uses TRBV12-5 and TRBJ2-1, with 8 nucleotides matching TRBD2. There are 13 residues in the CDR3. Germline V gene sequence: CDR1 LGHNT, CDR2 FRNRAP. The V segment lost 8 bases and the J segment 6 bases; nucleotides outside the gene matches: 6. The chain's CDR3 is CASSTSVCNEQFF. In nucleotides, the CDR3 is TGTGCTAGTTCGACTAGCGTATGCAATGAGCAGTTCTTC.

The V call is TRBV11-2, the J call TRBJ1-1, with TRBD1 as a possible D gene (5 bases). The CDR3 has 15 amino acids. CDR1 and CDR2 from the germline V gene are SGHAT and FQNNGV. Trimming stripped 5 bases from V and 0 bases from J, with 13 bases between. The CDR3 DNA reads TGTGCCAGCAGCGTTACCGGGACGGTGAACACTGAAGCTTTCTTT. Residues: CASSVTGTVNTEAFF.

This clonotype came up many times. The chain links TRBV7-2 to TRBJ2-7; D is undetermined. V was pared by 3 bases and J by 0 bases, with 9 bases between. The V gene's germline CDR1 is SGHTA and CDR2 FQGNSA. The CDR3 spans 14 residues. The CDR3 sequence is CASSFYQSSYEQYF. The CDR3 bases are TGTGCCAGCAGCTTCTATCAGAGCTCCTACGAGCAGTACTTC.

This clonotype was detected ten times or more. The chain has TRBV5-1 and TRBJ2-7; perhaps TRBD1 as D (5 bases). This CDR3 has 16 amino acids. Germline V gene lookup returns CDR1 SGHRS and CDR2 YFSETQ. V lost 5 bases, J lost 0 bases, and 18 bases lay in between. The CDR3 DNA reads TGCGCCAGCAGTTCCGGGCCTCAGGGTTCCTCCTACGAGCAGTACTTC. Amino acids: CASSSGPQGSSYEQYF. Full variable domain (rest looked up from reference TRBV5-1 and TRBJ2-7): KAGVTQTPRYLIKTRGQQVTLSCSPISGHRSVSWYQQTPGQGLQFLFEYFSETQRNKGNFPGRFSGRQFSNSRSEMNVSTLELGDSALYLCASSSGPQGSSYEQYFGPGTRLTVT.

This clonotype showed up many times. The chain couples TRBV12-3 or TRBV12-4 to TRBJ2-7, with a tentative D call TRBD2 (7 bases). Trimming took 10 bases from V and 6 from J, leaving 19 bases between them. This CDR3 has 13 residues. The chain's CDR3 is CATGFGGGGEQYF. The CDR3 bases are TGTGCCACGGGTTTTGGAGGGGGGGGCGAGCAGTACTTC.

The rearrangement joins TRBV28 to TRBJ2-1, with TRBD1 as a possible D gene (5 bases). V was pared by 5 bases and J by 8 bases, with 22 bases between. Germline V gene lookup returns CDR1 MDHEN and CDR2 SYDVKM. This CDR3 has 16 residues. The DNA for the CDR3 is TGTGCCAGCAGTGGACACCGGACCAAAGTTGGTGATGAGCAGTTCTTC. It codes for CASSGHRTKVGDEQFF. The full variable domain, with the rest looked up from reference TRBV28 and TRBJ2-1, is DVKVTQSSRYLVKRTGEKVFLECVQDMDHENMFWYRQDPGLGLRLIYFSYDVKMKEKGDIPEGYSVSREKKERFSLILESASTNQTSMYLCASSGHRTKVGDEQFFGPGTRLTVL.

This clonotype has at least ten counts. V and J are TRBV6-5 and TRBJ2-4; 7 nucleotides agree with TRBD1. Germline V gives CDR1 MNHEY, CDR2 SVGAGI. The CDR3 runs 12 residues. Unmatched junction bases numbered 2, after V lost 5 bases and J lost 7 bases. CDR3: CASSLQGNIQYF. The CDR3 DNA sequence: TGTGCCAGCAGTCTACAGGGGAACATTCAGTACTTC.

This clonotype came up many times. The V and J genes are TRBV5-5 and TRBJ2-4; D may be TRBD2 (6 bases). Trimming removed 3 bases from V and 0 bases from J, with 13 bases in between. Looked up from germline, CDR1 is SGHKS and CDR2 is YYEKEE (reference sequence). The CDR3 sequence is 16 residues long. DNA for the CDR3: TGTGCCAGCAGCTCAGCCATGGGACTAGCCAAAAACATTCAGTACTTC. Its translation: CASSSAMGLAKNIQYF.